The 21 T cell receptor beta chains in this list originate from one sample, sequenced in a study of shared clonotypes between healthy human individuals. Measured with immunoSEQ multiplex PCR; TCRdb has only the in-frame clones, and not every one. This table has fewer than 400,000 clones, around 72% appearing once. The material sequenced was memory CD4+ T cells sorted from blood. Subset specified: CD45RA-negative fraction. These receptors were obtained from a man aged 25-45 years in good health.

V is TRBV5-6 and J is TRBJ1-1, with D hard to call. Germline lookup yields CDR1 SGHDT and CDR2 YYEEEE. V lost 1 base, J lost 5 bases, and 15 bases lay in between. The CDR3 runs 15 residues. The CDR3 reads CASSLQEGSRTEAFF. Here the CDR3 DNA reads TGTGCCAGCAGCTTGCAAGAGGGATCAAGGACTGAAGCTTTCTTT.

This rearrangement joins TRBV7-2 to TRBJ2-7; D possibly corresponds to TRBD2 (6 bases). The germline CDR1 and CDR2 sequences are SGHTA and FQGNSA. The ends were cut back, 1 base at V and 6 bases at J, with 16 bases in the middle. CDR3 length: 15 amino acids. This chain's CDR3 is CASSLVGEANLEQYF. The CDR3 bases are TGTGCCAGCAGCTTAGTGGGGGAGGCCAACCTCGAGCAGTACTTC.

The chain joins TRBV30 to TRBJ1-3; the D gene is possibly TRBD1 (5 bases). CDR3 length: 15 residues. Germline CDR1 GTSNPN, CDR2 SVGIG (reference sequence). V lost 3 bases to trimming and J lost 3 bases, with 15 bases between them. Here the CDR3 reads CAWSNTGTHGNTIYF. CDR3 nucleotides: TGTGCCTGGAGCAATACCGGGACGCATGGAAACACCATATATTTT.

The V gene is TRBV2, the J gene TRBJ2-2; 11 nucleotides align to TRBD2. In germline, CDR1 is SNHLY, CDR2 FYNNEI. With V trimmed by 11 bases and J by 6 bases, 17 bases remained unmatched. This CDR3 region has 17 residues. CDR3 amino acids: CAARRQPGLAVAGELFF. The CDR3 DNA follows: TGTGCCGCCAGAAGACAACCGGGACTAGCGGTTGCCGGGGAGCTGTTTTTT.

This sequence joins TRBV4-1 and TRBJ2-7, with a weak D call TRBD1 (5 bases). Germline V gene sequence: CDR1 MGHRA, CDR2 YSYEKL. CDR3 length: 15 residues. Trimming pared 0 bases from V and 2 bases from J, leaving 11 bases between. CDR3 residues: CASSQERTSTYEQYF. The CDR3 nucleotides read TGCGCCAGCAGCCAAGAAAGGACATCCACCTACGAGCAGTACTTC.

This clone was recorded once. V usage is TRBV29-1 and J usage is TRBJ2-6; D assignment may be TRBD1 or TRBD2 (5 bases each). The length of the CDR3 is 17 residues. The V end was cut by 2 bases, the J end by 0 bases, with 14 bases between. The V gene's germline CDR1 is SQVTM and CDR2 ANQGSEA. CDR3 sequence: CSVEHRTGTSGANVLTF. For the CDR3, the DNA is TGCAGCGTTGAACACCGAACTGGGACCTCTGGGGCCAACGTCCTGACTTTC.

The V gene is TRBV9, the J gene TRBJ1-1; possibly TRBD1 for D (6 bases). There are 14 residues in the CDR3. Germline CDR1 reads SGDLS; CDR2 reads YYNGEE. V gave up 4 bases and J gave up 4 bases, with 14 bases separating them. The DNA of the CDR3 is TGTGCCAGCAGCACCCAGGGGTTTAGCACTGAAGCTTTCTTT. It yields the protein CASSTQGFSTEAFF.

The rearrangement links TRBV2 to TRBJ2-1, with TRBD2 identical over 7 bases. The CDR3 consists of 17 residues. The germline CDR1 and CDR2 sequences are SNHLY and FYNNEI. Unmatched junction bases numbered 8, after V lost 3 bases and J lost 0 bases. CDR3 sequence (DNA): TGTGCCAGCAGTGACTTCGGGGGAGGGCCCTCCTACAATGAGCAGTTCTTC. Amino acids: CASSDFGGGPSYNEQFF.

This clone was seen more than once but under ten times. The chain carries TRBV10-2 and TRBJ2-1; either TRBD1 or TRBD2 may supply D (5 bases each). The CDR3 loop spans 16 amino acids. The V gene's germline CDR1 is WSHSY and CDR2 SAAADI. The germline V and J ends were trimmed by 0 bases and 1 base, with 10 bases remaining between them. The CDR3 region has the DNA TGCGCCAGCAGTGAGTCTTGGGGGAGTTCCTACAATGAGCAGTTCTTC. It codes for CASSESWGSSYNEQFF.

The chain recombines TRBV28 with TRBJ2-2, with TRBD1 identical over 10 bases. The CDR3 is 16 residues long. Germline V gives CDR1 MDHEN, CDR2 SYDVKM. V shed 4 bases and J 1 base; nucleotides not matched to a gene: 3. The CDR3 DNA reads TGTGCCAGCAGTTCTTGGGACAGGGGGAACACCGGGGAGCTGTTTTTT. As protein: CASSSWDRGNTGELFF.

On this clone: This CDR3 is also generated by other DNA sequences in the sample. The chain is built from TRBV5-4 and TRBJ1-6; D not certain. The germline CDR1 and CDR2 sequences are SGHNT and YYREEE (reference sequence). V lost 0 bases and J 5 bases, leaving 6 bases between the germline ends. The CDR3 runs to 14 residues. This CDR3 is CASSLVRDNSPLHF. CDR3 DNA: TGTGCCAGCAGCTTGGTTCGGGATAATTCACCCCTCCACTTT.

The CDR3 DNA is TGTGCCAGCAGGGGGACAGGGCCGTCCTACGAGCAGTACTTC. Protein sequence: CASRGTGPSYEQYF. The chain employs TRBV6-1 and TRBJ2-7, with 9 bases identical to TRBD1. This CDR3 spans 14 amino acids. V lost 6 bases, J lost 1 base, and 4 bases stayed unmatched. Germline V gene sequence: CDR1 MNHNS, CDR2 SASEGT.

The rearrangement uses TRBV18 and TRBJ2-3; no definite D call. The CDR3 is 15 residues long. Between the trimmed V and J ends, which lost 3 bases and 2 bases, there was a span of 12 bases. Looked up from germline, CDR1 is KGHSH and CDR2 is LQKENI. The CDR3 nucleotides read TGTGCCAGCTCACCTGCGACACAGTCCACAGATACGCAGTATTTT. This gives the protein CASSPATQSTDTQYF.

The chain employs TRBV25-1 and TRBJ2-7, with a weak D call TRBD2 (6 bases). Germline-derived CDR1 and CDR2 are MGHDK and SYGVNS. V lost 8 bases to trimming and J lost 3 bases, with 11 bases between them. This CDR3 has 12 amino acids. The CDR3 is CASGRDFYEQYF. CDR3 DNA: TGTGCCAGCGGCCGGGACTTCTACGAGCAGTACTTC.

The chain has TRBV2 and TRBJ2-2, with D possibly matching TRBD2 (6 bases). The CDR3 length is 15 residues. Germline CDR1 reads SNHLY; CDR2 reads FYNNEI. The V end lost 1 base, the J end lost 4 bases, and 10 bases lay between the germline ends. Here the CDR3 reads CASSEVGRITGELFF. The CDR3 DNA sequence: TGTGCCAGCAGTGAAGTCGGGAGAATCACCGGGGAGCTGTTTTTT.

The chain couples TRBV19 to TRBJ2-2; D not resolved. The V gene's germline CDR1 is LNHDA and CDR2 SQIVND (reference sequence). This CDR3 has 14 amino acids. V lost 2 bases, J lost 9 bases, and 13 bases lay in between. In DNA, the CDR3 is TGTGCCAGTAGTATAATCGCCAGTACTCGGGAGCTGTTTTTT. Its protein product is CASSIIASTRELFF.

The V and J genes are TRBV7-2 and TRBJ2-3, with 11 bases aligning to TRBD2. CDR1 SGHTA and CDR2 FQGNSA come from the germline V gene. The ends lost 4 bases at V and 5 bases at J; junction bases unmatched: 5. This CDR3 spans 15 amino acids. CDR3 residues: CASSSRTSGLDTQYF. The DNA for the CDR3 is TGTGCCAGCAGCTCACGGACTAGCGGGTTAGATACGCAGTATTTT.

This sequence joins TRBV5-6 and TRBJ2-5; D possibly corresponds to TRBD1 (6 bases). The germline V and J ends were trimmed by 7 bases and 4 bases, with 11 bases remaining between them. CDR3 length: 12 amino acids. CDR1 is SGHDT and CDR2 is YYEEEE in the germline V gene. The CDR3 is CASFRQVETQYF. CDR3 DNA: TGTGCCAGCTTTAGACAGGTAGAGACCCAGTACTTC.

This chain links TRBV19 with TRBJ2-7, with 7 nucleotides matching TRBD2. The CDR3 covers 16 residues. The J segment lost 7 bases and the V segment lost 4 bases, leaving 16 bases of the junction unmatched. Germline lookup yields CDR1 LNHDA and CDR2 SQIVND (reference sequence). CDR3 loop: CASSTISSGSHSEQYF. The CDR3 nucleotides read TGTGCCAGTAGTACGATCTCTAGCGGTAGTCACTCGGAGCAGTACTTC.

CDR3 nucleotide sequence: TGTGCCTGGACAGGGGGCCTGAACACTGAAGCTTTCTTT. It specifies CAWTGGLNTEAFF. V and J are TRBV30 and TRBJ1-1, with 8 positions matching TRBD1. V lost 4 bases, J lost 0 bases, and 1 base stayed unmatched. The CDR3 consists of 13 residues. Germline V gives CDR1 GTSNPN, CDR2 SVGIG (reference sequence).

The chain links TRBV5-1 to TRBJ1-1, with D unresolved. V lost 3 bases to trimming and J lost 4 bases, with 13 bases between them. This CDR3 spans 14 amino acids. Germline-derived CDR1 and CDR2 are SGHRS and YFSETQ. The CDR3 DNA reads TGCGCCAGCAGCTCTGAGACCTATTTCACTGAAGCTTTCTTT. It specifies CASSSETYFTEAFF. Supplemented by reference TRBV5-1 and TRBJ1-1, the full variable domain reads KAGVTQTPRYLIKTRGQQVTLSCSPISGHRSVSWYQQTPGQGLQFLFEYFSETQRNKGNFPGRFSGRQFSNSRSEMNVSTLELGDSALYLCASSSETYFTEAFFGQGTRLTVV.